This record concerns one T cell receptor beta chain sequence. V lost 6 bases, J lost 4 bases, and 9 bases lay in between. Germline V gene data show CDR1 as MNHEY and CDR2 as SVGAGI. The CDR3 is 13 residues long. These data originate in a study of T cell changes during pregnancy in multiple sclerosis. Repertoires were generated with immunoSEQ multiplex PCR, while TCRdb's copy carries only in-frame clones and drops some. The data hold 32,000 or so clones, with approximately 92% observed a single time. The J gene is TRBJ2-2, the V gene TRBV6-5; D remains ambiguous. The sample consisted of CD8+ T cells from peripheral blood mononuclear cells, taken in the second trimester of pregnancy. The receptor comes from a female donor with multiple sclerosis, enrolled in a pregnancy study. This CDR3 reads CASSPGSTGELFF. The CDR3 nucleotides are TGTGCCAGCAGCCCAGGTAGCACCGGGGAGCTGTTTTTT.